This T cell receptor (beta chain) was sequenced during a study of molecular identifiers for immune sequencing clone quantification (dated by TCRdb to 2016 to 2019). With respect to the entire study: In a replicate experiment, RNA from about 20,000 or 100,000 naive CD8 T cells was split into five aliquots, four of which were sequenced. This methods study benchmarked molecular-identifier clustering-based TCR repertoire sequencing (MIDCIRS) and TCR RNA copy counting, using CD8 T cells to do so.

Libraries were constructed by PCR. This sample was sequenced with a NextSeq 500. Bulk TCR libraries were generated as previously described, with the TCR primers listed in Table S5 used. Total RNA was purified with the Qiagen AllPrep DNA/RNA kit. Reads from multiple sequencing runs of the same library were pooled before analysis. In the source study's methods: Reads were retained only if their TCR constant sequence matched exactly, and those retained reads were trimmed to 150 nt and grouped according to their 12-nt molecular barcodes. Reads within each barcode group were sub-clustered using a 15% Levenshtein threshold, and quality-weighted consensus sequences were constructed for each RNA molecule. Non-functional sequences were filtered out, along with any lower-count sequence sitting one edit away from another sequence. Based on a fit of two negative binomial distributions, barcode sub-clusters having less than 20% of the maximum read count were discarded. TCRdb reprocessing: public reads trimmed at Q25 with fastp, clones called with MiXCR, in-frame beta chains kept. Rows with a matching CDR3 protein are joined into one entry that keeps the most common DNA and genes. TCRdb, not the authors, supplied the V and J calls. For this sample there are about 320,000 distinct CDR3 sequences; 24% appear just once. 0.65% to 0.95% of the sample rests with the top ten.

Trimming leaves V shorter by 7 bases and J shorter by 4 bases, with the junction holding 6 bases beyond the gene matches. The CDR3 contains 13 residues, cysteine and phenylalanine counted. Here the CDR3 DNA is all that survives: 39 bases in frame from base 1. CDR1 SEHNR and CDR2 FQNEAQ are derived from the germline V gene (reference sequence). Naive CD8 T cell libraries were made from around 18,000 to 910,000 sorted cells using 10%, 30% or 50% of purified RNA. Naive CD8 T cells, defined as CD8+CD4-CCR7+CD45RA+, were FACS-sorted into RLT Plus buffer on a BD FACSAria II. Ten to eleven TCR copies' worth of Jurkat RNA were spiked into roughly 19,000-1,000,000 naive CD8 T cell samples to test detection sensitivity. Enrichment of CD8 T cells was performed with RosetteSep CD8+ T Cell Enrichment Cocktail and Ficoll-Paque, after which ACK red cell lysis was carried out. The research as a whole found: Identical TCR molecules sharing a barcode could cause highly expanded clone sizes to be underestimated. In CMV-specific effector cells, clones with more than 20 RNA copies contained over 97% of molecules, whereas in naive cells such clones contained under 1% of molecules. The naive libraries included spiked-in Jurkat TCR RNA (10 copies' worth), and this Jurkat TCR RNA is not part of the donor repertoire. Modeling estimated about 3 recovered TCR RNA copies per cell, compared with about 10 by digital PCR, which implies roughly 27% capture efficiency. When barcode sub-clustering was left out, chimeric consensus sequences inflated TCR diversity, with chimeras reaching as high as 47%. Spiked-in Jurkat TCR RNA equivalent to a single cell was reported to be detectable even among some 910,000 naive CD8 T cells.

Worth noting for this clonotype: Its antigen remains undetermined. One base away there is no much larger clone; base qualities are not given.

The origin of this receptor is a human donor in good health. Some libraries in this study had Jurkat cell RNA spiked in. The chain joins TRBV7-9 to TRBJ2-5; 7 central bases correspond to TRBD2. The material sequenced was naive CD8+ T cells from blood, with Jurkat cell RNA spiked in. The cell subset or site tag for this specimen amounts to: FACS-sorted CD8+CD4-CCR7+CD45RA+ naive T cells. The CDR3 in this case is CASIPPGGETQYF. The DNA sequence is as follows: TGTGCCAGCATCCCTCCGGGGGGAGAGACCCAGTACTTC. The full variable domain, with segments outside the CDR3 supplied by the reference TRBV7-9 and TRBJ2-5 proteins, appears as DTGVSQNPRHKITKRGQNVTFRCDPISEHNRLYWYRQTLGQGPEFLTYFQNEAQLEKSRLLSDRFSAERPKGSFSTLEIQRTEQGDSAMYLCASIPPGGETQYFGPGTRLLVL.